One sample yielded the 5 T cell receptor beta chains listed below, sequenced in a study of blood T cell repertoires in COVID-19. Clones were sequenced by immunoSEQ multiplex PCR, and TCRdb holds only the in-frame ones, with some missing. Of approximately 16,000 clones detected, 89% appear once; the ten largest clones hold about 9.4%. Input material: peripheral blood. These receptors all stem from an elderly man with acute or convalescent COVID-19.

This clone was counted once. The V gene is TRBV5-4, the J gene TRBJ1-2, with TRBD1 as a possible D gene (5 bases). The V and J ends lost 4 bases and 7 bases respectively, with 14 bases between them. CDR1 and CDR2 from the germline V gene are SGHNT and YYREEE (reference sequence). The CDR3 is made up of 13 amino acids. The chain's CDR3 is CASSPGRGTGYTF. CDR3 coding DNA: TGTGCCAGCAGCCCAGGGCGGGGGACTGGCTACACCTTC.

V is TRBV3-1 (or the pseudogene TRBV3-2) and J is TRBJ2-1; 10 positions match TRBD2. The CDR3 spans 15 residues. V gave up 1 base and J gave up 15 bases; unmatched junction bases: 12. Germline assignment: CDR1 LGHDT and CDR2 YNNKEL (reference sequence). The CDR3 loop is CASSQVLLAGRGMFF. In DNA form, the CDR3 reads TGTGCCAGCAGCCAAGTTCTACTAGCGGGGCGAGGTATGTTCTTC.

The chain recombines TRBV29-1 with TRBJ2-1, with 10 bases fitting TRBD2. This CDR3 is 13 amino acids long. V shed 5 bases and J 9 bases; nucleotides not matched to a gene: 7. The germline V gene has CDR1 SQVTM and CDR2 ANQGSEA. In DNA form, the CDR3 reads TGCAGCGTTATCTCGACTAGCGGGTTTGAGCAGTTCTTC. It encodes CSVISTSGFEQFF.

The chain recombines TRBV2 with TRBJ2-7, with 8 bases matching TRBD1. CDR3 length: 14 residues. CDR1 and CDR2 from the germline V gene are SNHLY and FYNNEI. Losses at the gene ends were 6 bases for V and 2 bases for J; bases not matched to a gene: 6. Written as DNA, the CDR3 is TGTGCCAGCAGCGCAGACAGGGGCCCCTACGAGCAGTACTTC. Protein product: CASSADRGPYEQYF.

This rearrangement joins TRBV5-1 to TRBJ1-2; tentative D call: TRBD1 (5 bases). The CDR3 totals 15 residues. Germline CDR1 is SGHRS and CDR2 is YFSETQ. The ends were cut back, 7 bases at V and 1 base at J, with 17 bases in the middle. For the CDR3, the DNA is TGCGCCAGCGTTGTTTCTCCGACAGTTAACTATGGCTACACCTTC. It codes for CASVVSPTVNYGYTF. The full variable domain, completed using reference TRBV5-1 and TRBJ1-2, is KAGVTQTPRYLIKTRGQQVTLSCSPISGHRSVSWYQQTPGQGLQFLFEYFSETQRNKGNFPGRFSGRQFSNSRSEMNVSTLELGDSALYLCASVVSPTVNYGYTFGSGTRLTVV.